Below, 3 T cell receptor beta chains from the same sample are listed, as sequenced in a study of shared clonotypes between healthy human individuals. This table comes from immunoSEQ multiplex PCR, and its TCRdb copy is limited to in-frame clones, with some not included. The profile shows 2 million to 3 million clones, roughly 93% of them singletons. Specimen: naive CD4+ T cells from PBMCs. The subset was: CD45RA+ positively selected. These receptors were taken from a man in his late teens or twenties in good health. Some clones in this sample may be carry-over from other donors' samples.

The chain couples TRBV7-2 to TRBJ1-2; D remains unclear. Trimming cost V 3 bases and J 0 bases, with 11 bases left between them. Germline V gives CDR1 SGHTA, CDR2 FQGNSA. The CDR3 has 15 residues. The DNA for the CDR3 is TGTGCCAGCAGCTTCTTAGGAAGAGCTAACTATGGCTACACCTTC. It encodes CASSFLGRANYGYTF.

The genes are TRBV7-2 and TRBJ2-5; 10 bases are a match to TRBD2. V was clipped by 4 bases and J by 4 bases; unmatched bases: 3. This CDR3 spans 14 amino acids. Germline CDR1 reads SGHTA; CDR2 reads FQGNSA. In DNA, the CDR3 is TGTGCCAGCAGCTCAAGGACTAGCGGAGAGACCCAGTACTTC. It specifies CASSSRTSGETQYF.

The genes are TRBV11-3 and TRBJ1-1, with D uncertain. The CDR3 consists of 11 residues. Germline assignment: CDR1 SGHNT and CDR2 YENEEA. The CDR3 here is CASAWTTEAFF. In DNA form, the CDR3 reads TGTGCTTCGGCGTGGACCACTGAAGCTTTCTTT.